This T cell receptor (beta chain) was identified in a study of blood T cell repertoires in COVID-19. Study information: There were acute and convalescent COVID-19 samples, and they came from the United States, Italy and Spain. T cells, B-cell-depleted T cells, or PBMCs supplied cDNA or gDNA.

This clone was observed a single time. This CDR3 is built from 19 residues. Trimming stripped 9 bases from V and 4 bases from J, with 34 bases between. Germline CDR1 and CDR2: LNHDA and SQIVND (reference sequence). TCRdb's copy holds only in-frame clones and misses some; the assay was immunoSEQ multiplex PCR. This table has about 120,000 clones, approximately 87% appearing once. The specimen was peripheral blood. V and J are TRBV19 and TRBJ2-7, with D perhaps matching TRBD1 (6 bases). The TCR comes from a man in his sixties with acute or convalescent COVID-19. The CDR3 nucleotides read TGTGCCAGCGACAGGTTCGTGCCGAGGTTCCGAGGGGATTTATACGAGCAGTACTTC. This encodes CASDRFVPRFRGDLYEQYF.